Each of the 4 T cell receptor beta chains below was sequenced from the same sample in a study of blood T cell repertoires in COVID-19. Assay: immunoSEQ multiplex PCR; the TCRdb copy retains only in-frame clones and omits some. The data contain around 200,000 clones, about nine tenths of them seen just once; the ten biggest clones take up around 7%. The specimen was peripheral blood. The receptors stem from a man in his forties with acute or convalescent COVID-19.

The chain employs TRBV3-1 (or the pseudogene TRBV3-2) and TRBJ2-3, with TRBD2 matching 7 bases. The V and J ends lost 0 bases and 0 bases, in that order; junction bases with no gene match: 6. This CDR3 is 17 amino acids long. Germline CDR1 reads LGHDT; CDR2 reads YNNKEL (reference sequence). CDR3 in amino acids: CASSQELAGRSTDTQYF. The CDR3 nucleotides read TGTGCCAGCAGCCAAGAGTTAGCGGGCCGGAGCACAGATACGCAGTATTTT.

The chain employs TRBV5-1 and TRBJ2-2; 7 bases agree with TRBD1. V shed 4 bases, J shed 5 bases, and the junction held 11 bases outside the gene matches. CDR3 size: 16 residues. CDR1 and CDR2 (germline): SGHRS, YFSETQ. CDR3 sequence: CASSQMTGMKTGELFF. CDR3 coding DNA: TGCGCCAGCAGCCAAATGACAGGGATGAAGACCGGGGAGCTGTTTTTT. The variable domain in full, with the rest retrieved from reference TRBV5-1 and TRBJ2-2, is KAGVTQTPRYLIKTRGQQVTLSCSPISGHRSVSWYQQTPGQGLQFLFEYFSETQRNKGNFPGRFSGRQFSNSRSEMNVSTLELGDSALYLCASSQMTGMKTGELFFGEGSRLTVL.

The chain is built from TRBV30 and TRBJ1-1, with D possibly matching TRBD1 (6 bases). Germline lookup yields CDR1 GTSNPN and CDR2 SVGIG (reference sequence). The V and J ends lost 1 base and 3 bases respectively, with 12 bases between them. This CDR3 is 14 amino acids long. The CDR3 sequence: CAWSAQGSHTEAFF. CDR3 sequence (DNA): TGTGCCTGGAGTGCGCAGGGGTCGCACACTGAAGCTTTCTTT. Together with reference TRBV30 and TRBJ1-1, the CDR3 gives the full variable domain: SQTIHQWPATLVQPVGSPLSLECTVEGTSNPNLYWYRQAAGRGLQLLFYSVGIGQISSEVPQNLSASRPQDRQFILSSKKLLLSDSGFYLCAWSAQGSHTEAFFGQGTRLTVV.

This chain joins TRBV3-1 (or the pseudogene TRBV3-2) and TRBJ2-5; a possible D gene is TRBD2 (6 bases). Deletions cut 1 base from V and 10 bases from J, with 7 bases between. This CDR3 region has 11 residues. Looked up from germline, CDR1 is LGHDT and CDR2 is YNNKEL (reference sequence). The CDR3 nucleotides are TGTGCCAGCAGCCAAGGGGGAGGCCAGTACTTC. Translation gives CASSQGGGQYF.